This T cell receptor beta chain came from a study of cytotoxic CD8 clonotypes in ibrutinib-treated CLL. Method: immunoSEQ multiplex PCR; TCRdb's copy keeps in-frame clones and lacks some. In the table there are 150,000 or so clones, 75% to 85% of which are singletons. Germline CDR1 reads GTSNPN; CDR2 reads SVGIG (reference sequence). The CDR3 length is 14 residues. With 4 bases clipped from V and 3 bases from J, the junction kept 4 bases outside the gene matches. Investigators sourced approximately 2 micrograms of genomic DNA from cryopreserved PBMCs for TCR beta libraries. V gene TRBV30 combines with J gene TRBJ2-3, with 10 nucleotides matching TRBD2. Sequenced material: PBMCs, taken after 36 months of ibrutinib treatment. The sequence came from a human donor with chronic lymphocytic leukemia. This CDR3 reads CAWTAGGPTDTQYF. Written as DNA, the CDR3 is TGTGCCTGGACAGCGGGAGGGCCAACAGATACGCAGTATTTT.